The clone carrying this T cell receptor beta chain was counted a few times. The source of the sample is a study of CD4 and CD8 cells across lung adenocarcinoma regions. The CDR3 totals 14 residues. V lost 7 bases, J lost 10 bases, and 19 bases lay in between. Germline CDR1 reads MNHNS; CDR2 reads SASEGT. TCRdb re-derived calls from the PCR reads in MiXCR, one entry per CDR3 protein. Among about 25,000 distinct CDR3 sequences listed, about half were seen once. Samples came from patients with localized non-small cell lung adenocarcinoma. Sequencing used CD8+ T cells from the center of a lung tumor. The TCR originated in a male donor with lung adenocarcinoma. The CD4 and CD8 labels of this study may be unreliable. The rearrangement uses TRBV6-1 and TRBJ1-4, with a weak D call TRBD1 (5 bases). CDR3: CASTETRQGGKLFF. The CDR3 DNA sequence: TGTGCCAGCACGGAAACAAGGCAGGGAGGAAAACTGTTTTTT.